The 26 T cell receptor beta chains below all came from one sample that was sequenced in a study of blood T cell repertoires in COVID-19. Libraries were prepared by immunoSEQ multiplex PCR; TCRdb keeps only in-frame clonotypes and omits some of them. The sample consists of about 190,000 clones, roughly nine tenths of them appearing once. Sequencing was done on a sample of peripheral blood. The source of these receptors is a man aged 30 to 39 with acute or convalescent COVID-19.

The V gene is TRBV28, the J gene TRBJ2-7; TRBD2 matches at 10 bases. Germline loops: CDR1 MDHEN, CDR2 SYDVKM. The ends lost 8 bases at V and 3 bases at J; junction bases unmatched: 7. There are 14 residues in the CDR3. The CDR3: CASSSGSARYEQYF. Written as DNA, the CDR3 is TGTGCCAGCTCTAGCGGGAGCGCTCGCTACGAGCAGTACTTC.

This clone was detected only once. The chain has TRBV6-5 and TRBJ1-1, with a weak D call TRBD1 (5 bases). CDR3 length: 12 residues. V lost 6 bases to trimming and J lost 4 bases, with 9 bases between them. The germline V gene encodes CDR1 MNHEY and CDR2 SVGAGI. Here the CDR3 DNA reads TGTGCCAGCAGAGGACATACCACTGAAGCTTTCTTT. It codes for CASRGHTTEAFF.

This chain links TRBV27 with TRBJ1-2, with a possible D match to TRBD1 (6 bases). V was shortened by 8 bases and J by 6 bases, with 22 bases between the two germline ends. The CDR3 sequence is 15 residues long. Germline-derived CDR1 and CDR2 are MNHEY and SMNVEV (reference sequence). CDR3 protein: CASGSAGARSDGYTF. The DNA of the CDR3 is TGTGCCAGCGGCTCGGCGGGGGCCAGAAGTGATGGCTACACCTTC.

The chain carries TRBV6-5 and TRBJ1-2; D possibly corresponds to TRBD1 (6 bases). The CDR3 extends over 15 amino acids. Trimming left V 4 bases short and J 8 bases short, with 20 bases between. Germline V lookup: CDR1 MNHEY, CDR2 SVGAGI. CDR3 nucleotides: TGTGCCAGCAGTTGGGGGCAGGGTAGCCTCGCGGGCTACACCTTC. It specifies CASSWGQGSLAGYTF.

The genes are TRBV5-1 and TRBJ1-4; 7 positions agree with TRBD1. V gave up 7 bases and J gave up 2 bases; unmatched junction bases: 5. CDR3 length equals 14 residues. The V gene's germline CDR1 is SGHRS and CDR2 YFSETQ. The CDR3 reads CASRRQGTNEKLFF. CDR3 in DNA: TGCGCCAGCCGACGACAGGGCACTAATGAAAAACTGTTTTTT.

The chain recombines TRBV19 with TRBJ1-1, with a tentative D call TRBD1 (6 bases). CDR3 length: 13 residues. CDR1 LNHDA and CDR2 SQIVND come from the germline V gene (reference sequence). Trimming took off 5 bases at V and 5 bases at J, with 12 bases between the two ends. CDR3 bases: TGTGCCAGTAGTTCCTACAGGGTAACTGAAGCTTTCTTT. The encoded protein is CASSSYRVTEAFF.

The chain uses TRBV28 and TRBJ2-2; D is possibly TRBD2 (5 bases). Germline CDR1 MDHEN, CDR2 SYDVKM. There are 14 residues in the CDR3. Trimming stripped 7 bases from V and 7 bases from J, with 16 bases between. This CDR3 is CASKLDRRRGELFF. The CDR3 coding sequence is TGTGCCAGCAAACTCGATCGGAGGCGCGGGGAGCTGTTTTTT.

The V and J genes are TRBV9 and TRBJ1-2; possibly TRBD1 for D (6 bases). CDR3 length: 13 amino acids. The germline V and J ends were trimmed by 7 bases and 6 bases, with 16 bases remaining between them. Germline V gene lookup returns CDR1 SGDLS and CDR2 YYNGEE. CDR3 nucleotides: TGTGCCAGCCAATCTGGGGACAAGAATGGCTACACCTTC. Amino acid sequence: CASQSGDKNGYTF.

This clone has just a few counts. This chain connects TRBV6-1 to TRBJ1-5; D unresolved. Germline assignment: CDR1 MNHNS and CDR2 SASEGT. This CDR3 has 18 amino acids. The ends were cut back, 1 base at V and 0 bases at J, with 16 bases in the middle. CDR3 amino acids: CASSEGKTSQYSNQPQHF. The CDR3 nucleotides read TGTGCCAGCAGTGAAGGCAAGACTTCCCAATATAGCAATCAGCCCCAGCATTTT.

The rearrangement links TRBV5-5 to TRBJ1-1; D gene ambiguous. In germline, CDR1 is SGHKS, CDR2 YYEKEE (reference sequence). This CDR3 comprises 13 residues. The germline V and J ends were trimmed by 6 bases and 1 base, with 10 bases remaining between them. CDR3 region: CASIFGGNTEAFF. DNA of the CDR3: TGTGCCAGCATCTTCGGTGGGAACACTGAAGCTTTCTTT. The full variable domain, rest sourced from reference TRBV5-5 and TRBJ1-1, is DAGVTQSPTHLIKTRGQQVTLRCSPISGHKSVSWYQQVLGQGPQFIFQYYEKEERGRGNFPDRFSARQFPNYSSELNVNALLLGDSALYLCASIFGGNTEAFFGQGTRLTVV.

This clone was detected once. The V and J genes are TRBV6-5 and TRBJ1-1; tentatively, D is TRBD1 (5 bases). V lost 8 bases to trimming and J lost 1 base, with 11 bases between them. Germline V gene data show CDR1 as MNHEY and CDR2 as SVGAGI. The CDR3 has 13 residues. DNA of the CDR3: TGTGCCAGCTTCTGGGGCGCGAACACTGAAGCTTTCTTT. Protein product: CASFWGANTEAFF.

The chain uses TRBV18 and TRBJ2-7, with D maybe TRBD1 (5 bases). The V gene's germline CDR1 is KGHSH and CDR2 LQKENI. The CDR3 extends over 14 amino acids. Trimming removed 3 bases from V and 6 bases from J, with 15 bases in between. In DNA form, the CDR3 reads TGTGCCAGCTCACCTTCGGGCAGGGCCCTCGAGCAGTACTTC. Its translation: CASSPSGRALEQYF. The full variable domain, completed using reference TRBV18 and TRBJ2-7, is NAGVMQNPRHLVRRRGQEARLRCSPMKGHSHVYWYRQLPEEGLKFMVYLQKENIIDESGMPKERFSAEFPKEGPSILRIQQVVRGDSAAYFCASSPSGRALEQYFGPGTRLTVT.

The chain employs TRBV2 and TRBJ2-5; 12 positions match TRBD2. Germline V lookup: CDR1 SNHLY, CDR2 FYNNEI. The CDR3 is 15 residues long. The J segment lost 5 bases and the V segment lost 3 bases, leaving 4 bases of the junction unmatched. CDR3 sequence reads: CASSEGLAGGETQYF. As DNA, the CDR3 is TGTGCCAGCAGTGAGGGGCTAGCGGGAGGGGAGACCCAGTACTTC.

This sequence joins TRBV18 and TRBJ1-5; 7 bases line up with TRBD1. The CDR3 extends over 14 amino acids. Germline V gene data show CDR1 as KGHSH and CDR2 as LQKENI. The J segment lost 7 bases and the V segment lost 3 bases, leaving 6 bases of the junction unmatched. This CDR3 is CASSPDRAGQPQHF. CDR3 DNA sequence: TGTGCCAGCTCACCTGACAGGGCGGGACAGCCCCAGCATTTT.

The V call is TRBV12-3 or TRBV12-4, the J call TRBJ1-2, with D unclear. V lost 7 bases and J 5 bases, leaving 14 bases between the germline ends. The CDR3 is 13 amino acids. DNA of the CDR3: TGTGCCAGCACTCCCGGCCCCAGGTATGGCTACACCTTC. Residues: CASTPGPRYGYTF.

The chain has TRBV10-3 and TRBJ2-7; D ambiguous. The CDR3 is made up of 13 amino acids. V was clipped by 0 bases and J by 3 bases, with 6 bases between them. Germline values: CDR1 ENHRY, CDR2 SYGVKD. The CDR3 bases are TGTGCCATCAGTGAGTCGGCCAGCTACGAGCAGTACTTC. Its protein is CAISESASYEQYF.

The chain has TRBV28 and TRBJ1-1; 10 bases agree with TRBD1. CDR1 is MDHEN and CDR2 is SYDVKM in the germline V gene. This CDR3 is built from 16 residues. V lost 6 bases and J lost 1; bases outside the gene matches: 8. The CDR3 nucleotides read TGTGCCAGCAGCCCCCCGACAGGGGGCCCGAACACTGAAGCTTTCTTT. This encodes CASSPPTGGPNTEAFF.

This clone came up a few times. The CDR3 loop reads CASSLLGQGANYGYTF. The CDR3 DNA follows: TGTGCCAGCAGTTTATTGGGACAGGGGGCTAACTATGGCTACACCTTC. The chain joins TRBV27 to TRBJ1-2, with TRBD1 identical over 11 bases. CDR3 length: 16 residues. CDR1 and CDR2 from the germline V gene are MNHEY and SMNVEV (reference sequence). J lost 0 bases, V lost 1 base, and 1 base had no gene match.

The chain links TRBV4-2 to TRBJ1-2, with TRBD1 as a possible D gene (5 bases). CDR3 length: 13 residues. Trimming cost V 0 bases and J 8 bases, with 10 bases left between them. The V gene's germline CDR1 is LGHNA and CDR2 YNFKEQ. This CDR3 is CASSQDEDMGYTF. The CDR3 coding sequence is TGTGCCAGCAGCCAAGATGAGGACATGGGCTACACCTTC.

The CDR3 nucleotides read TGTGCCAGCAGTCGGACAGGGCTCACCGGGGAGCTGTTTTTT. Its protein is CASSRTGLTGELFF. The chain employs TRBV6-5 and TRBJ2-2, with 8 bases identical to TRBD1. The junction had 3 bases not matched to a gene; V was cut back by 5 bases and J by 4 bases. CDR1 MNHEY and CDR2 SVGAGI come from the germline V gene. The CDR3 spans 14 residues.

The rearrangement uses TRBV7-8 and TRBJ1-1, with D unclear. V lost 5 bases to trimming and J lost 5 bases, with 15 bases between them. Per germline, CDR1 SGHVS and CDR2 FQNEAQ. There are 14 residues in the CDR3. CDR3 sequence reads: CASSNPPRGTEAFF. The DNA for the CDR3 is TGTGCCAGCAGCAATCCCCCCAGAGGGACTGAAGCTTTCTTT. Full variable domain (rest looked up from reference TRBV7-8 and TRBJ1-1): GAGVSQSPRYKVAKRGQDVALRCDPISGHVSLFWYQQALGQGPEFLTYFQNEAQLDKSGLPSDRFFAERPEGSVSTLKIQRTQQEDSAVYLCASSNPPRGTEAFFGQGTRLTVV.

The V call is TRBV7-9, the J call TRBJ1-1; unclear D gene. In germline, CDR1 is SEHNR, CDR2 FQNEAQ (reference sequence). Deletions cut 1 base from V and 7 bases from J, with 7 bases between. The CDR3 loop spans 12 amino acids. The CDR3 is CASSLVVGEAFF. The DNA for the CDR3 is TGTGCCAGCAGCTTAGTGGTCGGTGAAGCTTTCTTT. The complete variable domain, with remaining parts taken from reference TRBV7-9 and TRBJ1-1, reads DTGVSQNPRHKITKRGQNVTFRCDPISEHNRLYWYRQTLGQGPEFLTYFQNEAQLEKSRLLSDRFSAERPKGSFSTLEIQRTEQGDSAMYLCASSLVVGEAFFGQGTRLTVV.

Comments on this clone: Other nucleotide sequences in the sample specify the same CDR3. Written as DNA, the CDR3 is TGTGCCAGCAGTTATGCGGGACAGCCGAATGAAAAACTGTTTTTT. This sequence encodes CASSYAGQPNEKLFF. The chain employs TRBV6-5 and TRBJ1-4; 7 bases map to TRBD1. The CDR3 sequence is 15 residues long. CDR1 is MNHEY and CDR2 is SVGAGI in the germline V gene. V gave up 3 bases and J gave up 5 bases; unmatched junction bases: 6.

As DNA, the CDR3 is TGTGCCAGTAGTATCGATCTGGCCCCCTATGGCTACACCTTC. It translates to CASSIDLAPYGYTF. V and J are TRBV19 and TRBJ1-2; D is undetermined. CDR1 and CDR2 from the germline V gene are LNHDA and SQIVND (reference sequence). The CDR3 has 14 residues. V was trimmed by 3 bases and J by 4 bases, leaving 12 bases between them.

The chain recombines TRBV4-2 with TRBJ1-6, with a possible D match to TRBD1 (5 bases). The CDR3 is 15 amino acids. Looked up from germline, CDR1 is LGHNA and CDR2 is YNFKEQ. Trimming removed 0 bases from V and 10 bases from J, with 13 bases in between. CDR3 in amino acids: CASSQDSGGQSPLHF. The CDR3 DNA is TGTGCCAGCAGCCAAGATTCGGGGGGTCAATCACCCCTCCACTTT.

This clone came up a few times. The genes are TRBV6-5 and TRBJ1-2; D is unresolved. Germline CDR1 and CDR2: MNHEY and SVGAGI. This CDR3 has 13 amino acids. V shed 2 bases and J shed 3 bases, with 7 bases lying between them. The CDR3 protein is CASSYEGDYGYTF. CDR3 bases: TGTGCCAGCAGTTACGAGGGAGACTATGGCTACACCTTC.